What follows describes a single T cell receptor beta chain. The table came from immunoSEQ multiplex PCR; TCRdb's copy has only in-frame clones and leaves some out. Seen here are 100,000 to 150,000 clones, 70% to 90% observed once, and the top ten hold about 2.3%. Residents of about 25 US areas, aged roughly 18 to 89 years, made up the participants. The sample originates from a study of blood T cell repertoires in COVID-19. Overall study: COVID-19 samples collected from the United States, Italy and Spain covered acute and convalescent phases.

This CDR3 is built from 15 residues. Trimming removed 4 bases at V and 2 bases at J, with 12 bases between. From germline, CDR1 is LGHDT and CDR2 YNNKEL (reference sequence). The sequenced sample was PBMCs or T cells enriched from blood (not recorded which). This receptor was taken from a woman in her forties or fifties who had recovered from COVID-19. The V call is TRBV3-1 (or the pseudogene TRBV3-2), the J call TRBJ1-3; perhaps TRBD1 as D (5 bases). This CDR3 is CASSPGSTAGNTIYF. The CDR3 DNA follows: TGTGCCAGCAGCCCCGGGTCGACAGCTGGAAACACCATATATTTT.